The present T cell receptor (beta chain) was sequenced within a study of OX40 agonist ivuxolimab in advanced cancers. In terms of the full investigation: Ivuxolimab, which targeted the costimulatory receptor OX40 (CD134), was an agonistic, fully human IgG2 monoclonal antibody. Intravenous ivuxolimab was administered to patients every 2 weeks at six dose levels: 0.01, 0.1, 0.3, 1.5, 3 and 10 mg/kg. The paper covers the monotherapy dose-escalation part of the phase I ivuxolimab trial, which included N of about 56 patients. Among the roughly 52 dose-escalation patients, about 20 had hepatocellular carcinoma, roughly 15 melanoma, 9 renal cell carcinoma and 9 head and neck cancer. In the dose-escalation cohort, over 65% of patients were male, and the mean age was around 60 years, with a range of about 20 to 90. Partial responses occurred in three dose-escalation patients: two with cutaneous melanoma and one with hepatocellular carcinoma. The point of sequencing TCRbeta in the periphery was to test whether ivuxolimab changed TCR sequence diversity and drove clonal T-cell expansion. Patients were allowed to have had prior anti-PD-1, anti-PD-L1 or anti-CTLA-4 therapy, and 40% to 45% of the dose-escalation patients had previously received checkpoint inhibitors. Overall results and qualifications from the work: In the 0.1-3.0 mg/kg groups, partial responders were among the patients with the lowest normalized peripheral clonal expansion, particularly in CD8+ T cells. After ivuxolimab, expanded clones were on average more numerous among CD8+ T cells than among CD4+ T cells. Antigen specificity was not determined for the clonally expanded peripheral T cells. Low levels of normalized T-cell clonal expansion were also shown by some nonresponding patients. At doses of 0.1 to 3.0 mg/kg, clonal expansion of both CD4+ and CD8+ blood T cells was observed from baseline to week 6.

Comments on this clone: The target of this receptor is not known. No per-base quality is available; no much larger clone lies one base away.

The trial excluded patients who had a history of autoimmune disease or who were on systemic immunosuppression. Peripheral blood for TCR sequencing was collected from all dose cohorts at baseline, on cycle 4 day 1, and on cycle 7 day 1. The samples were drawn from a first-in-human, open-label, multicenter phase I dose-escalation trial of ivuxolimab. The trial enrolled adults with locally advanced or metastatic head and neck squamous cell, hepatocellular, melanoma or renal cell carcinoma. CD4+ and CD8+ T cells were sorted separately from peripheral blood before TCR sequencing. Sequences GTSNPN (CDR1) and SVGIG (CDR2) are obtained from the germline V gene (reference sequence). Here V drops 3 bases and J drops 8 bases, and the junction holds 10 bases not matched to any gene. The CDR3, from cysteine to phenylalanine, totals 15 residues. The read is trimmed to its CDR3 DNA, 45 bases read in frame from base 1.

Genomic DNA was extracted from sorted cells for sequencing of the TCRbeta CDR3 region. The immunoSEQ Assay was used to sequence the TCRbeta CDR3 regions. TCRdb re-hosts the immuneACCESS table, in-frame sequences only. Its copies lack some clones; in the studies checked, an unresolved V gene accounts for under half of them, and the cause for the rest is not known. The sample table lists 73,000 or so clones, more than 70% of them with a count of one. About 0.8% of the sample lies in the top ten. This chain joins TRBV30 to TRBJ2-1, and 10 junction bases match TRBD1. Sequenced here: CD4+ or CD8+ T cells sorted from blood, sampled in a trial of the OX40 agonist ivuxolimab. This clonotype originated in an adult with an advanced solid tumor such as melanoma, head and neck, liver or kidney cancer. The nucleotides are TGTGCCTGGAGGGAGGGACAGGGGTCTTTGGATGAGCAGTTCTTC. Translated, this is CAWREGQGSLDEQFF.